A selection of T cell receptor beta chains follows, all from one sample in a study of cytomegalovirus exposure and HLA in healthy donors. The repertoire was sequenced with immunoSEQ multiplex PCR; TCRdb's copy has only in-frame clones and lacks some. The sample consists of some 120,000 clones, 75% to 90% of them appearing once. Sample: PBMCs. Receptors originate from a man in his thirties or forties in good health and CMV-seronegative. CDR3s include the opening cysteine and the closing phenylalanine or tryptophan. The D gene is left open where the match is weak.

len: 13; d_gene: TRBD1; j_gene: TRBJ2-7; v_gene: TRBV10-3; CDR3aa: CAISGTGDYEQYF
len: 13; d_gene: NA; j_gene: TRBJ2-1; v_gene: TRBV30; CDR3aa: CAWRTSQNNEQFF
len: 16; d_gene: TRBD1; j_gene: TRBJ2-2; v_gene: TRBV9; CDR3aa: CASSDTDRGYTGELFF
len: 16; d_gene: TRBD2; j_gene: TRBJ2-7; v_gene: TRBV27; CDR3aa: CASSWGGSGPTYEQYF
len: 15; d_gene: NA; j_gene: TRBJ2-2; v_gene: TRBV7-9; CDR3aa: CASSPAGQNTGELFF
len: 11; d_gene: NA; j_gene: TRBJ1-2; v_gene: TRBV2; CDR3aa: CASGGSYGYTF
len: 19; d_gene: TRBD1; j_gene: TRBJ2-2; v_gene: TRBV4-2; CDR3aa: CASSQGLGTGALNTGELFF
len: 12; d_gene: NA; j_gene: TRBJ2-7; v_gene: TRBV7-9; CDR3aa: CASSLTVYEQYF
len: 15; d_gene: TRBD1; j_gene: TRBJ1-3; v_gene: TRBV2; CDR3aa: CASGTASVVGNTIYF
len: 13; d_gene: NA; j_gene: TRBJ1-2; v_gene: TRBV15; CDR3aa: CATSREQGDGYTF
len: 14; d_gene: TRBD1; j_gene: TRBJ2-3; v_gene: TRBV27; CDR3aa: CASSYDRDTDTQYF
len: 16; d_gene: NA; j_gene: TRBJ2-1; v_gene: TRBV4-3; CDR3aa: CASSGFISGSYNEQFF
len: 13; d_gene: NA; j_gene: TRBJ2-5; v_gene: TRBV11-3; CDR3aa: CASSLAPVETQYF
len: 15; d_gene: NA; j_gene: TRBJ1-2; v_gene: TRBV18; CDR3aa: CASSPPWAANYGYTF
len: 15; d_gene: TRBD2; j_gene: TRBJ2-1; v_gene: TRBV10-1; CDR3aa: CASSEERDSYNEQFF
len: 16; d_gene: TRBD2; j_gene: TRBJ2-1; v_gene: TRBV19; CDR3aa: CASSIAPPGGANEQFF
len: 17; d_gene: NA; j_gene: TRBJ1-3; v_gene: TRBV7-6; CDR3aa: CASSLDGRTLSGNTIYF
len: 15; d_gene: TRBD2; j_gene: TRBJ2-1; v_gene: TRBV30; CDR3aa: CAWSPGLAGINEQFF
len: 15; d_gene: TRBD1; j_gene: TRBJ2-7; v_gene: TRBV19; CDR3aa: CASSIGRTGSFEQYF
len: 11; d_gene: NA; j_gene: TRBJ2-3; v_gene: TRBV28; CDR3aa: CASSFRDTQYF
len: 15; d_gene: NA; j_gene: TRBJ1-1; v_gene: TRBV4-3; CDR3aa: CASSHNRMMNTEAFF
len: 15; d_gene: TRBD1; j_gene: TRBJ1-3; v_gene: TRBV28; CDR3aa: CASSGGQGSGNTIYF
len: 13; d_gene: TRBD2; j_gene: TRBJ2-3; v_gene: TRBV29-1; CDR3aa: CSIRGGRGDTQYF
len: 15; d_gene: NA; j_gene: TRBJ1-4; v_gene: TRBV28; CDR3aa: CASSDRQTTNEKLFF
len: 15; d_gene: TRBD1; j_gene: TRBJ2-5; v_gene: TRBV5-6; CDR3aa: CASSPGQGRWETQYF
len: 15; d_gene: TRBD2; j_gene: TRBJ2-7; v_gene: TRBV7-2; CDR3aa: CASSLTGTSSYEQYF
len: 13; d_gene: NA; j_gene: TRBJ1-2; v_gene: TRBV27; CDR3aa: CASSFGDNYGYTF
len: 18; d_gene: TRBD2; j_gene: TRBJ2-3; v_gene: TRBV30; CDR3aa: CAWSEVAGGSYGTDTQYF
len: 13; d_gene: TRBD1; j_gene: TRBJ2-7; v_gene: TRBV6-1; CDR3aa: CASERTGPYEQYF
len: 16; d_gene: TRBD1; j_gene: TRBJ2-7; v_gene: TRBV4-2; CDR3aa: CASSQVVGDSSYEQYF
len: 18; d_gene: TRBD2; j_gene: TRBJ2-6; v_gene: TRBV4-1; CDR3aa: CASSHPGTRASGANVLTF
len: 13; d_gene: NA; j_gene: TRBJ1-2; v_gene: TRBV7-9; CDR3aa: CASSVQTNYGYTF
len: 15; d_gene: TRBD2; j_gene: TRBJ2-7; v_gene: TRBV6-6; CDR3aa: CASSYVVAGGSEQYF
len: 14; d_gene: TRBD1; j_gene: TRBJ2-2; v_gene: TRBV14; CDR3aa: CASRGQLNTGELFF
len: 8; d_gene: TRBD1; j_gene: TRBJ1-2; v_gene: TRBV29-1; CDR3aa: CSATGGTF
len: 15; d_gene: NA; j_gene: TRBJ2-1; v_gene: TRBV4-2; CDR3aa: CASSQVLALVNEQFF
len: 17; d_gene: TRBD2; j_gene: TRBJ2-1; v_gene: TRBV7-2; CDR3aa: CASSLDSGSAPYNEQFF
len: 16; d_gene: TRBD2; j_gene: TRBJ2-3; v_gene: TRBV30; CDR3aa: CAWSDWTSGNTDTQYF
len: 14; d_gene: NA; j_gene: TRBJ2-1; v_gene: TRBV28; CDR3aa: CASSFKPSYNEQFF
len: 17; d_gene: NA; j_gene: TRBJ2-3; v_gene: TRBV14; CDR3aa: CASSQEGGAEITDTQYF
len: 11; d_gene: TRBD2; j_gene: TRBJ2-1; v_gene: TRBV20-1; CDR3aa: CSVKASGGPVF
len: 17; d_gene: TRBD2; j_gene: TRBJ2-1; v_gene: TRBV2; CDR3aa: CASSALLRREGYNEQFF
len: 14; d_gene: TRBD2; j_gene: TRBJ2-7; v_gene: TRBV7-8; CDR3aa: CASSGLAGGSRQYF
len: 18; d_gene: NA; j_gene: TRBJ1-3; v_gene: TRBV28; CDR3aa: CASSSASYPGSSGNTIYF
len: 15; d_gene: NA; j_gene: TRBJ1-1; v_gene: TRBV19; CDR3aa: CASTSRVQGNTEAFF
len: 15; d_gene: TRBD2; j_gene: TRBJ2-1; v_gene: TRBV7-2; CDR3aa: CASSLRTSAYNEQFF
len: 16; d_gene: TRBD1; j_gene: TRBJ1-2; v_gene: TRBV27; CDR3aa: CASSSLQGAQDYGYTF
len: 15; d_gene: NA; j_gene: TRBJ1-2; v_gene: TRBV7-8; CDR3aa: CASSPRVPGNYGYTF
len: 16; d_gene: NA; j_gene: TRBJ2-7; v_gene: TRBV5-1; CDR3aa: CASSLGARASSYEQYF
len: 15; d_gene: NA; j_gene: TRBJ2-7; v_gene: TRBV28; CDR3aa: CASSSGGAGVYEQYF
len: 14; d_gene: NA; j_gene: TRBJ1-1; v_gene: TRBV5-1; CDR3aa: CASSLGQTNTEAFF
len: 15; d_gene: NA; j_gene: TRBJ2-7; v_gene: TRBV6-5; CDR3aa: CASSYQGRTSYEQYF
len: 19; d_gene: NA; j_gene: TRBJ2-5; v_gene: TRBV21-1; CDR3aa: CASSHDLVWTGANQETQYF
len: 16; d_gene: NA; j_gene: TRBJ2-1; v_gene: TRBV7-9; CDR3aa: CASSPSAPARYNEQFF
len: 14; d_gene: NA; j_gene: TRBJ2-5; v_gene: TRBV18; CDR3aa: CASPTSDYRGEQYF
len: 15; d_gene: TRBD2; j_gene: TRBJ2-7; v_gene: TRBV28; CDR3aa: CASSLALAGMYEQYF
len: 16; d_gene: NA; j_gene: TRBJ1-1; v_gene: TRBV5-1; CDR3aa: CASSLGGSGREEPAFF
len: 15; d_gene: TRBD2; j_gene: TRBJ2-7; v_gene: TRBV6-5; CDR3aa: CASRSRAGGSYEQYF